Listed below are T cell receptor beta chains from one sample, sequenced in a study of T cells after yellow fever vaccination. TCRdb passed the 5' RACE reads through MiXCR, listing each CDR3 protein once. Of 450,000 to 600,000 distinct CDR3 sequences in the sample, around 17% were seen once. Sequencing used PBMCs, obtained 5 to 6 days after the first yellow fever vaccination. The receptor source for this set is a man aged 18 to 30 who received the YFV17D yellow fever vaccine. Each CDR3 is given without its conserved first and last residue.

V gene,CDR3 protein
TRBV7-2,ASSLVGGEGDYGYT
TRBV7-9,ASSLNNYGYT
TRBV6-1,ASSRRTGGFSYNEQF
TRBV7-2,ASSSQAGFTDTQY
TRBV4-1,ASGATTGGYNSPLH
TRBV7-9,ASSLGQGPAPQH
TRBV20-1,SASRQGGFINEQF
TRBV5-1,ASSLVARGETQY
TRBV10-3,AISELSGGGYT
TRBV20-1,SSRDSSTDTQY
TRBV6-5,ASSLLAGGPEQY
TRBV27,ASSLSRGPSGANVLT
TRBV6-1,ASSVGVYGYT
TRBV7-9,ASSPPEGGDNEQF
TRBV11-2,ASSLRTIPQGALDIQY
TRBV25-1,ASSPGGGANVLT
TRBV24-1,ATSDFPGQGVGYT